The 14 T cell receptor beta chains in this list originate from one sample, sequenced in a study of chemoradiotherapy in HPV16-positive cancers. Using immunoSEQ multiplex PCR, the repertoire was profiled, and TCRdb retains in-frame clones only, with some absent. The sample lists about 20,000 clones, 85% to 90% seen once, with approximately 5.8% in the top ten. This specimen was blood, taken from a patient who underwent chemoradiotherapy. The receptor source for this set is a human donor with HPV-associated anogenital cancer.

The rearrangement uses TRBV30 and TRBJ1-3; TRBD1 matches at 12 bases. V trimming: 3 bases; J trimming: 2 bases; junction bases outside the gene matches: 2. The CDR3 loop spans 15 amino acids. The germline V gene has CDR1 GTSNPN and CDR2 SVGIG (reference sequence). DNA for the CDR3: TGTGCCTGGAGCGGGGACAGGGGGCCTGGAAACACCATATATTTT. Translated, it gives CAWSGDRGPGNTIYF.

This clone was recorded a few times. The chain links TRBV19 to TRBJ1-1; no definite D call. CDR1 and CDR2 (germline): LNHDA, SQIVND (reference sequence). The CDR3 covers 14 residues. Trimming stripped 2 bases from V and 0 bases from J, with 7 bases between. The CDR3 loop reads CASSIMELNTEAFF. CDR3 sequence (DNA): TGTGCCAGTAGTATAATGGAGCTGAACACTGAAGCTTTCTTT.

CDR3 sequence (DNA): TGCGCCAGCAGCTTTGGGGGCGGGGAGACCCAGTACTTC. Amino acid sequence: CASSFGGGETQYF. The chain joins TRBV5-1 to TRBJ2-5; D is perhaps TRBD1 (6 bases). Trimming removed 2 bases from V and 5 bases from J, with 10 bases in between. Germline CDR1 reads SGHRS; CDR2 reads YFSETQ. The CDR3 is 13 amino acids.

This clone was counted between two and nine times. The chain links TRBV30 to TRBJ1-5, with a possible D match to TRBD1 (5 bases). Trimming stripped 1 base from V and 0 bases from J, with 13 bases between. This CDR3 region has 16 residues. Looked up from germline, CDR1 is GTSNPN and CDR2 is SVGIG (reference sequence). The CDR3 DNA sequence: TGTGCCTGGAGTGGAGCGACAGTCTATAGCAATCAGCCCCAGCATTTT. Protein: CAWSGATVYSNQPQHF.

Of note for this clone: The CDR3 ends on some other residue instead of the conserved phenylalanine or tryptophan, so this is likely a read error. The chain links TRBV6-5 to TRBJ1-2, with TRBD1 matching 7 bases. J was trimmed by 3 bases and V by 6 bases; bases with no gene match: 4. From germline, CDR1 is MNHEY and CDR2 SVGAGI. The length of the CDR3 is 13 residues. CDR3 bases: TGTGCCAGCAGCGACGACAGGGACTATGGCTACACCCTC. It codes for CASSDDRDYGYTL.

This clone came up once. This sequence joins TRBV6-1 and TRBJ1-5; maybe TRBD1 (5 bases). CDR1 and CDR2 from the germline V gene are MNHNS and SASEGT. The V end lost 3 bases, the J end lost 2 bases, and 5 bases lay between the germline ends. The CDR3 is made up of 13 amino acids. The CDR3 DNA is TGTGCCAGCAGTGAGACAGGCAATCAGCCCCAGCATTTT. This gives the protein CASSETGNQPQHF.

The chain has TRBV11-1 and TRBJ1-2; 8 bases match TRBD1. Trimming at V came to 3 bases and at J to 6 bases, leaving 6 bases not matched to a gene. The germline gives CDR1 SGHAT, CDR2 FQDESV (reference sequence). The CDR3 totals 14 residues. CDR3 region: CASSFFGQGDGYTF. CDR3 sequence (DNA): TGTGCCAGCAGCTTTTTTGGACAGGGTGATGGCTACACCTTC.

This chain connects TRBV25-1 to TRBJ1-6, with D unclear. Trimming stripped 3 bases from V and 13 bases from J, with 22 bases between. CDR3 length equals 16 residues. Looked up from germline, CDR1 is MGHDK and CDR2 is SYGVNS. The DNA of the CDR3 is TGTGCCAGCAGTGACCCCCTTCAACCGCTGGGCGGCCCCCTCCACTTT. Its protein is CASSDPLQPLGGPLHF.

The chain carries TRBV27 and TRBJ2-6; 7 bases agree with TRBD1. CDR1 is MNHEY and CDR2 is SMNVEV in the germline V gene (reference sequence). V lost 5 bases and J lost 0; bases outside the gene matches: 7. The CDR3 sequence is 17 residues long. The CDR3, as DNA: TGTGCCAGCAGTCGGACAGGTTTCAGCTCTGGGGCCAACGTCCTGACTTTC. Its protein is CASSRTGFSSGANVLTF.

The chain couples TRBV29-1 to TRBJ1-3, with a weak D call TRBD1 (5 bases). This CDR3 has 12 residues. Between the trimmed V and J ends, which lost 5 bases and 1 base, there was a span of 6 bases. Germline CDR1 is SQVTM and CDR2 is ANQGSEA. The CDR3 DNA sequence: TGCAGCGTTAGACAGTCTGGAAACACCATATATTTT. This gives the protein CSVRQSGNTIYF.

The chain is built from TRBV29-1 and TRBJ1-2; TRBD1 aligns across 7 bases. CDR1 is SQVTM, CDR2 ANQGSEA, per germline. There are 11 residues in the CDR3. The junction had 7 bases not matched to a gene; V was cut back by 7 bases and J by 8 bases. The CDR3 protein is CSGQGRTGYTF. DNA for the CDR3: TGCAGCGGACAGGGTCGTACAGGCTACACCTTC.

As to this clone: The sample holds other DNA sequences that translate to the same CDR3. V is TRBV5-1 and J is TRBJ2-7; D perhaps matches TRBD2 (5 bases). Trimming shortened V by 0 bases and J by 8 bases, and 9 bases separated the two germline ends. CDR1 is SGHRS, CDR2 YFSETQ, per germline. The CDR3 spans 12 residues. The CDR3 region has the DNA TGCGCCAGCAGCTTGGCCGGGGAAAAGCAGTACTTC. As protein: CASSLAGEKQYF.

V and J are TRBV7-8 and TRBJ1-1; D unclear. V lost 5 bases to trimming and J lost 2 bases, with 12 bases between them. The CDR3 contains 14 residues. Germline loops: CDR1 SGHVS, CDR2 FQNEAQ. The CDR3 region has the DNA TGTGCCAGCAGCCTACGTTCAGTTAACACTGAAGCTTTCTTT. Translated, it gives CASSLRSVNTEAFF.

CDR3 bases: TGTGCCAGTAGTGCCCGGACACTGTCTAACTATGGCTACACCTTC. Its translation is CASSARTLSNYGYTF. This chain links TRBV19 with TRBJ1-2; possible D gene TRBD1, 5 bases. V was cut by 5 bases and J by 0 bases, with 13 bases left in between. There are 15 residues in the CDR3. The V gene's germline CDR1 is LNHDA and CDR2 SQIVND (reference sequence).